This entry lists 6 T cell receptor beta chains sequenced from one sample in a study of PD-1 blockade in classical Hodgkin lymphoma. Clones were read by immunoSEQ multiplex PCR, and TCRdb kept only the in-frame ones, dropping some. The profile covers about 76,000 clones, with roughly nine tenths appearing a single time and about 20% taken by the ten largest. Brentuximab vedotin exposure varied among the patients, all of whom had relapsed after autologous stem cell transplantation. The sequenced sample was peripheral blood mononuclear cells (PBMCs), obtained at baseline. The source of these receptors is a human donor with classical Hodgkin lymphoma.

This chain joins TRBV28 and TRBJ2-3, with D possibly being TRBD1 or TRBD2 (6 bases each). CDR1 and CDR2 from the germline V gene are MDHEN and SYDVKM. There are 16 residues in the CDR3. V was shortened by 1 base and J by 6 bases, with 17 bases between the two germline ends. The CDR3 DNA reads TGTGCCAGCAGTTTATCTGGACAGCGGGCAGGGGATACGCAGTATTTT. Amino acids: CASSLSGQRAGDTQYF.

The chain recombines TRBV30 with TRBJ2-1, with D unresolved. The CDR3 runs 11 residues. Germline V lookup: CDR1 GTSNPN, CDR2 SVGIG (reference sequence). Trimming cost V 3 bases and J 6 bases, with 6 bases left between them. CDR3 residues: CAWSVLNEQFF. The CDR3 region has the DNA TGTGCCTGGAGCGTACTCAATGAGCAGTTCTTC.

This chain links TRBV5-5 with TRBJ2-7; no reliable D call. V was pared by 4 bases and J by 2 bases, with 13 bases between. The CDR3 is made up of 14 amino acids. Per germline, CDR1 SGHKS and CDR2 YYEKEE (reference sequence). The chain's CDR3 is CASSQWGGAYEQYF. Written as DNA, the CDR3 is TGTGCCAGCAGCCAATGGGGTGGGGCCTACGAGCAGTACTTC.

V is TRBV19 and J is TRBJ2-1; D possibly corresponds to TRBD2 (6 bases). Trimming pared 3 bases from V and 4 bases from J, leaving 10 bases between. The CDR3 has 14 residues. The V gene's germline CDR1 is LNHDA and CDR2 SQIVND (reference sequence). In DNA form, the CDR3 reads TGTGCCAGTAGTATTCGGGAGCCTTACAATGAGCAGTTCTTC. This sequence encodes CASSIREPYNEQFF. Combining the CDR3 with reference TRBV19 and TRBJ2-1 gives the whole variable domain DGGITQSPKYLFRKEGQNVTLSCEQNLNHDAMYWYRQDPGQGLRLIYYSQIVNDFQKGDIAEGYSVSREKKESFPLTVTSAQKNPTAFYLCASSIREPYNEQFFGPGTRLTVL.

This clone appeared a few times. V and J are TRBV7-2 and TRBJ2-7, with D tentatively TRBD2 (6 bases). There are 15 residues in the CDR3. V was shortened by 5 bases and J by 2 bases, with 16 bases between the two germline ends. Per the germline V gene, CDR1 is SGHTA and CDR2 is FQGNSA. The CDR3, as DNA: TGTGCCAGCAGCCCCCATGGAGGGGTCACCTACGAGCAGTACTTC. Translation: CASSPHGGVTYEQYF.

The V and J genes are TRBV19 and TRBJ1-5; 8 nucleotides line up with TRBD1. This CDR3 contains 18 residues. After removal of 0 bases from V and 5 bases from J, the junction contained 12 bases not matched to a gene. The germline V gene encodes CDR1 LNHDA and CDR2 SQIVND (reference sequence). The CDR3 here is CASSIDPPGQVGDQPQHF. DNA of the CDR3: TGTGCCAGTAGTATAGATCCGCCGGGACAGGTTGGAGATCAGCCCCAGCATTTT.